The entry that follows covers one T cell receptor (beta chain) sequence. Its antigen is unknown. TCRdb's copy holds only in-frame clones and misses some; the assay was immunoSEQ multiplex PCR. The sample consists of over 35,000 clones, roughly 90% of them appearing once. The data were obtained in a study of siplizumab effects on memory and regulatory T cells. Study observations and caveats: Alloreactive sequences traceable to unstimulated CD4+ memory cells were significantly reduced by siplizumab.

The germline V gene has CDR1 SGHNT and CDR2 YENEEA. The CDR3 spans 18 residues. The V gene lost 0 bases and the J gene lost 1 base, with 19 bases spanning the gap. The clonotype comes from a human donor in good health. The chain links TRBV11-3 to TRBJ2-7; D is uncertain. Specimen: naive CD4+ T cells sorted from blood. The chain's CDR3 is CASSLDTGARVPSYEQYF. The DNA of the CDR3 is TGTGCCAGCAGCTTAGATACGGGCGCCCGGGTTCCGTCCTACGAGCAGTACTTC. The variable domain in full, with the rest retrieved from reference TRBV11-3 and TRBJ2-7, is EAGVVQSPRYKIIEKKQPVAFWCNPISGHNTLYWYLQNLGQGPELLIRYENEEAVDDSQLPKDRFSAERLKGVDSTLKIQPAELGDSAVYLCASSLDTGARVPSYEQYFGPGTRLTVT.